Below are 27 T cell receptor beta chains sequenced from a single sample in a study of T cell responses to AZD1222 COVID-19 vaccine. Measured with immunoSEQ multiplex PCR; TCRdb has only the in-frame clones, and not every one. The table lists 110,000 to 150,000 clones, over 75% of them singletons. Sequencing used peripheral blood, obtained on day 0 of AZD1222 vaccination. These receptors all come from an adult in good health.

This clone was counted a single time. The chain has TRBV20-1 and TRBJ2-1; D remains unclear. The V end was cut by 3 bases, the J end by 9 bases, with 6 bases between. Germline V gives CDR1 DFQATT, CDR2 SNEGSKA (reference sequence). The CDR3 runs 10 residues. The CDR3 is CSASSLEQFF. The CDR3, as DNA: TGCAGTGCTAGCAGTCTTGAGCAGTTCTTC.

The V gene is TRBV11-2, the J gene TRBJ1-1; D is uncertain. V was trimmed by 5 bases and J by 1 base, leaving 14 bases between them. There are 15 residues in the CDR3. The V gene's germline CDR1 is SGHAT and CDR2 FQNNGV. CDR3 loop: CASSPMGLGNTEAFF. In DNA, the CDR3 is TGTGCCAGCAGCCCCATGGGTCTCGGGAACACTGAAGCTTTCTTT.

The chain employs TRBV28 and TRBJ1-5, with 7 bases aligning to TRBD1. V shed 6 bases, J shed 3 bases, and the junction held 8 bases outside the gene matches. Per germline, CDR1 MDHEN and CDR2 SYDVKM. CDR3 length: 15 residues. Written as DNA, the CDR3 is TGTGCCAGCAGGGATGGGGACAGAGACAATCAGCCCCAGCATTTT. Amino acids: CASRDGDRDNQPQHF.

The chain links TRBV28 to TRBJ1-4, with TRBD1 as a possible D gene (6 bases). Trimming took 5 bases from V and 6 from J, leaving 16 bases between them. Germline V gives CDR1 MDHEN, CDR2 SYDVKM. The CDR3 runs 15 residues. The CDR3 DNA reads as TGTGCCAGCAGTCCTTGGGACACCAAAGATGAAAAACTGTTTTTT. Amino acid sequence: CASSPWDTKDEKLFF.

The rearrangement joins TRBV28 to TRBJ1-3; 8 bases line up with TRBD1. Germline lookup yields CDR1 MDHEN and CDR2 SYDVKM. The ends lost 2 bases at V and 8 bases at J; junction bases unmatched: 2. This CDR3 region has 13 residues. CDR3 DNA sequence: TGTGCCAGCAGTTTACCGGGACAGGACACCATATATTTT. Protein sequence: CASSLPGQDTIYF.

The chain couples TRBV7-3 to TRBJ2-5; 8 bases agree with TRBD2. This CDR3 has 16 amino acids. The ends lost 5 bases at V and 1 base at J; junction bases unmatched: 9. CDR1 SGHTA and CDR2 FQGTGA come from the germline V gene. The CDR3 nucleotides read TGTGCCAGCAGCCACGGGACTAGGAGTTCCCAAGAGACCCAGTACTTC. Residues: CASSHGTRSSQETQYF.

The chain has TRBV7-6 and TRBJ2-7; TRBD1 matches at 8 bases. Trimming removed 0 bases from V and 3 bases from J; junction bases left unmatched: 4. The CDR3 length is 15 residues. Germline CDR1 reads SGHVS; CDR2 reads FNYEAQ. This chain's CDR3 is CASSLALTGGYEQYF. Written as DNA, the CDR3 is TGTGCCAGCAGCTTAGCCCTCACAGGGGGCTACGAGCAGTACTTC. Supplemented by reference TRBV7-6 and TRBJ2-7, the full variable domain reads GAGVSQSPRYKVTKRGQDVALRCDPISGHVSLYWYRQALGQGPEFLTYFNYEAQQDKSGLPNDRFSAERPEGSISTLTIQRTEQRDSAMYRCASSLALTGGYEQYFGPGTRLTVT.

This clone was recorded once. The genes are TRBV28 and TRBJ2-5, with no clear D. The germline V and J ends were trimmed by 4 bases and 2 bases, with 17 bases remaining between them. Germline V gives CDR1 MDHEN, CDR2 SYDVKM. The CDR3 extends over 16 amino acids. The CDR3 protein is CASSSEDGEAQETQYF. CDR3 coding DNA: TGTGCCAGCAGTTCAGAGGACGGAGAAGCTCAAGAGACCCAGTACTTC.

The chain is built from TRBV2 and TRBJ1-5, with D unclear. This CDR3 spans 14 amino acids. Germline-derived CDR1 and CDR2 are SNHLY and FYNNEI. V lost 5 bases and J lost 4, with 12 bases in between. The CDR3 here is CASSPSLRNQPQHF. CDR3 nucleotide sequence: TGTGCCAGCAGTCCATCGCTTCGGAATCAGCCCCAGCATTTT.

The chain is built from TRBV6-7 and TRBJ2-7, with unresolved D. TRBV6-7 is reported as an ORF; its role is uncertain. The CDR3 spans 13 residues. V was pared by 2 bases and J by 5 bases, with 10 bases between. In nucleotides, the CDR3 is TGTGCCAGCAGTTACGTCCTTGACGACGAGCAGTACTTC. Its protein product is CASSYVLDDEQYF.

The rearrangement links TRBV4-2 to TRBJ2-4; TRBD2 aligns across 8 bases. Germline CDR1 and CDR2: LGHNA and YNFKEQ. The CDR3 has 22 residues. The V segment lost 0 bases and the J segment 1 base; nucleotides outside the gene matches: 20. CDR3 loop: CASSQDRLWLAGNGLAKNIQYF. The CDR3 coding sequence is TGTGCCAGCAGCCAAGATAGGCTTTGGCTAGCGGGCAATGGCCTCGCCAAAAACATTCAGTACTTC.

CDR3 in amino acids: CASSPPVEPNEQFF. As DNA, the CDR3 is TGTGCCAGCTCACCACCGGTGGAGCCCAATGAGCAGTTCTTC. The chain recombines TRBV18 with TRBJ2-1, with D hard to call. The germline V gene has CDR1 KGHSH and CDR2 LQKENI. V was clipped by 0 bases and J by 6 bases, with 9 bases between them. This CDR3 is built from 14 residues.

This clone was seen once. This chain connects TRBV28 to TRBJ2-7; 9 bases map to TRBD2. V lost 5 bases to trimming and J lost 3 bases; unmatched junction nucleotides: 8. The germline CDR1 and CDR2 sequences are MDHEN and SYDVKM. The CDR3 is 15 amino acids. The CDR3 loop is CASSAPSGNVYEQYF. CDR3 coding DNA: TGTGCCAGCAGTGCACCTAGCGGGAACGTCTACGAGCAGTACTTC. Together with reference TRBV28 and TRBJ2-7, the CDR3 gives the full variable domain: DVKVTQSSRYLVKRTGEKVFLECVQDMDHENMFWYRQDPGLGLRLIYFSYDVKMKEKGDIPEGYSVSREKKERFSLILESASTNQTSMYLCASSAPSGNVYEQYFGPGTRLTVT.

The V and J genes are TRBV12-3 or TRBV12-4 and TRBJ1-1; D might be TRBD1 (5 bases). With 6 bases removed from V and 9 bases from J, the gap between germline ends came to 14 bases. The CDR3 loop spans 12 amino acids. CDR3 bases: TGTGCCAGCAGGTTCTCCGGGACGAAAGCTTTCTTT. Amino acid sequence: CASRFSGTKAFF.

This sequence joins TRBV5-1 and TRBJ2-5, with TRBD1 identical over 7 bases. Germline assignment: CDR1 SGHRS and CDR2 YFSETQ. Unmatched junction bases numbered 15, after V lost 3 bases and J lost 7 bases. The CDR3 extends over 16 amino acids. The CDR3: CASSSDPGQYVATQYF. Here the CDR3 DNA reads TGCGCCAGCAGCTCAGACCCGGGACAGTATGTCGCGACCCAGTACTTC.

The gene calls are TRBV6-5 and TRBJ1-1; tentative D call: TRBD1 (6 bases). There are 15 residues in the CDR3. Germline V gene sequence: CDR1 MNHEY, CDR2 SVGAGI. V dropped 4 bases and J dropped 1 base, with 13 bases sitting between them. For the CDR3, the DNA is TGTGCCAGCAGTTTGGGTGACAGGAGGAACACTGAAGCTTTCTTT. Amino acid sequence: CASSLGDRRNTEAFF.

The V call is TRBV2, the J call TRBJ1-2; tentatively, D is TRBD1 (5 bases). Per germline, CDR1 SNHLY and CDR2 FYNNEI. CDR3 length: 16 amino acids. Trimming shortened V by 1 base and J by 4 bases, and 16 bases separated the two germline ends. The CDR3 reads CASSEGGSRQIYGYTF. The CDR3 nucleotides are TGTGCCAGCAGTGAAGGGGGCAGCCGACAAATCTATGGCTACACCTTC.

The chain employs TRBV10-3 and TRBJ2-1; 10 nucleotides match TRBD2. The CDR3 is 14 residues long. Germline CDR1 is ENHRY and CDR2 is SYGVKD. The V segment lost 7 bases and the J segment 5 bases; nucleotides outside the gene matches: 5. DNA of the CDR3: TGTGCCATCAAGGAGCGGGAGGGGGACAATGAGCAGTTCTTC. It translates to CAIKEREGDNEQFF.

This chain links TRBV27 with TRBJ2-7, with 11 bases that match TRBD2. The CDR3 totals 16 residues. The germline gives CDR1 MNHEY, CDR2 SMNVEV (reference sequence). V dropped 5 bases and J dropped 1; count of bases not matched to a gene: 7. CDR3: CASSVLAGGLSYEQYF. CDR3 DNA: TGTGCCAGCAGTGTCCTAGCGGGGGGATTATCCTACGAGCAGTACTTC.

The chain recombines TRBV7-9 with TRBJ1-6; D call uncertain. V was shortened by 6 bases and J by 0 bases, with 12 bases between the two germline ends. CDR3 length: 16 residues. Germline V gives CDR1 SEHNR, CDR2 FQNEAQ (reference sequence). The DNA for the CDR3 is TGTGCCAGCAGGCGGGGTGGGAGCTCCTATAATTCACCCCTCCACTTT. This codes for CASRRGGSSYNSPLHF.

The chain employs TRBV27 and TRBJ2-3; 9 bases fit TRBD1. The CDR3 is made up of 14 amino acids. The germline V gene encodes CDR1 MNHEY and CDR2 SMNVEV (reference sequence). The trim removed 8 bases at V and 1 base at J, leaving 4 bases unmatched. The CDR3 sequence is CASGGQGRTDTQYF. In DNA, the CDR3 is TGTGCCAGCGGGGGACAGGGTCGCACAGATACGCAGTATTTT.

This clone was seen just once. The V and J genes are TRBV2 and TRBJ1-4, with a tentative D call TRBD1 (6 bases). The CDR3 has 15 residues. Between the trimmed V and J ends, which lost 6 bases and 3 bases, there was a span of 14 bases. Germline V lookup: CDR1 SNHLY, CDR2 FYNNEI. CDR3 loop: CASRAAGAPNEKLFF. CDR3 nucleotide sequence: TGTGCCAGCAGGGCCGCAGGGGCCCCTAATGAAAAACTGTTTTTT.

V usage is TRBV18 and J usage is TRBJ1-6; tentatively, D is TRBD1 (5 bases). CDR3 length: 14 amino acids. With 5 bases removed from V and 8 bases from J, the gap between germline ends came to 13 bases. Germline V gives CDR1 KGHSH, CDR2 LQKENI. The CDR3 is CASSGQGRYSPLHF. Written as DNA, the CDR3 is TGTGCCAGCTCAGGGCAGGGACGTTATTCACCCCTCCACTTT.

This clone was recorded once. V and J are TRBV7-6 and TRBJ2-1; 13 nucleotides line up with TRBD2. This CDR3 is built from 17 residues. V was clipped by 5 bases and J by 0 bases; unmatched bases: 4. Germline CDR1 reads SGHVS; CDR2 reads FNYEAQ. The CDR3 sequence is CASSGRLAGGSYNEQFF. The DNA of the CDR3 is TGTGCCAGCAGCGGTCGACTAGCGGGAGGCTCCTACAATGAGCAGTTCTTC.

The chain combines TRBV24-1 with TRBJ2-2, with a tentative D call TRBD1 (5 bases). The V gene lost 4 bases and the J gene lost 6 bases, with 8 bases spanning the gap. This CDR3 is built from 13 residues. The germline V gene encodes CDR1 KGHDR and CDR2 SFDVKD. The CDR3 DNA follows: TGTGCCACCAGTGACAGGGTGGCCGGGGAGCTGTTTTTT. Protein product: CATSDRVAGELFF.

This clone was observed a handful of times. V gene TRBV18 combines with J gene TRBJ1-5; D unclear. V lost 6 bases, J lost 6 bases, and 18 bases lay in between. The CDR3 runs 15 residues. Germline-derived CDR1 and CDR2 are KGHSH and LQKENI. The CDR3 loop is CASSPFDNSGQPQHF. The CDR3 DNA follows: TGTGCCAGCTCCCCCTTTGATAATTCGGGTCAGCCCCAGCATTTT.

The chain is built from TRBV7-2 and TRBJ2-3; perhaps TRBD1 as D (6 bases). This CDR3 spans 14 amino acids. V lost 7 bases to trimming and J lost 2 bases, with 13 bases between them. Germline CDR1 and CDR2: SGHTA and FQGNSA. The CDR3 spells CASTRDTITDTQYF. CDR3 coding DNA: TGTGCCAGCACCCGGGACACCATCACAGATACGCAGTATTTT.